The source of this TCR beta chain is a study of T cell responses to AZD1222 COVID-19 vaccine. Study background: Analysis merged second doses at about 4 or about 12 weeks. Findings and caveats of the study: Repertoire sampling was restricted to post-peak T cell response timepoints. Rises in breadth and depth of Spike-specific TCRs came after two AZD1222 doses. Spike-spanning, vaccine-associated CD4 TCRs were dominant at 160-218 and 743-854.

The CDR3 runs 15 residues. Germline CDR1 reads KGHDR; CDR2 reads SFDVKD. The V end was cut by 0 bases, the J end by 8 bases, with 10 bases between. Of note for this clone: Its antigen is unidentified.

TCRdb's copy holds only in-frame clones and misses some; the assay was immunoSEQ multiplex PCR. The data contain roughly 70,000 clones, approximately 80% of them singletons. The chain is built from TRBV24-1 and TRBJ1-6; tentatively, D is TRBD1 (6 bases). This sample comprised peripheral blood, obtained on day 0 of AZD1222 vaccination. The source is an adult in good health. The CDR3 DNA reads TGTGCCACCAGTGATTTGGGGGACATCCATTCACCCCTCCACTTT. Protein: CATSDLGDIHSPLHF.